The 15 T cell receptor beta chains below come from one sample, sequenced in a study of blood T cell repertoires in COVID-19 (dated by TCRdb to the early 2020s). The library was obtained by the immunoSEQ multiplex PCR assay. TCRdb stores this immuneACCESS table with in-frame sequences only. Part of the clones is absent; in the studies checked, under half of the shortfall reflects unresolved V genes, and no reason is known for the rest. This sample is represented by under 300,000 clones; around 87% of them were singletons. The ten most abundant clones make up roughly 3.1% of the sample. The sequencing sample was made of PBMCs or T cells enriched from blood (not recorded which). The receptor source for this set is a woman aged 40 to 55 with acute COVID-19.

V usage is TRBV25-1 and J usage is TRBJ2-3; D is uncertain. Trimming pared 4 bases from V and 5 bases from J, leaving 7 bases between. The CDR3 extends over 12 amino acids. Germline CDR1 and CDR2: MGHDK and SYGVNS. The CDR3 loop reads CASSGRQDTQYF. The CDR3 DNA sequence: TGTGCCAGCAGTGGACGACAAGATACGCAGTATTTT.

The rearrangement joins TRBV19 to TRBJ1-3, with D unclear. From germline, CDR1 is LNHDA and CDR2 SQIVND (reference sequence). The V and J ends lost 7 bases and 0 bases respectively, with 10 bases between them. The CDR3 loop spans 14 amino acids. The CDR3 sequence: CASNEPSSGNTIYF. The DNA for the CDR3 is TGTGCCAGTAACGAGCCGTCCTCTGGAAACACCATATATTTT.

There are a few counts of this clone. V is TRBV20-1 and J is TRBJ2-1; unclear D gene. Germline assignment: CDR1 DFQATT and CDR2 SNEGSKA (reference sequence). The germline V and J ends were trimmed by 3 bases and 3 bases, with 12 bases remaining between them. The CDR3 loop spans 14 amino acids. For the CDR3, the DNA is TGCAGTGCTAGTCTACCCAACTTCTACAATGAGCAGTTCTTC. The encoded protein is CSASLPNFYNEQFF.

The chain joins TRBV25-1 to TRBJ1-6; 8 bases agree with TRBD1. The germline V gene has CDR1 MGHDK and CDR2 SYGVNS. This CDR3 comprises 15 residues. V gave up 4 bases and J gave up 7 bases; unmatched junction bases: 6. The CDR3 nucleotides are TGTGCCAGCAGTGGACCGAGACAGGGGAATTCACCCCTCCACTTT. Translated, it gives CASSGPRQGNSPLHF.

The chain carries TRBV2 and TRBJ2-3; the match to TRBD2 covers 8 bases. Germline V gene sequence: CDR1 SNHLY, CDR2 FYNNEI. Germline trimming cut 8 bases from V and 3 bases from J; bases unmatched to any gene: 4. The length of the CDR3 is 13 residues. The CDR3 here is CASCQRETDTQYF. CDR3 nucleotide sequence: TGTGCCAGCTGTCAGCGGGAGACAGATACGCAGTATTTT.

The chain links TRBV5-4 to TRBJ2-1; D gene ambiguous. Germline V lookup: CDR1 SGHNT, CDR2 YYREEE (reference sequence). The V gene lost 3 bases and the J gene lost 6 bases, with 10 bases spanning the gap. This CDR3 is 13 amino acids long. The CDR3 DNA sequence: TGTGCCAGCAGCTCCGACATCCCCAATGAGCAGTTCTTC. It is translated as CASSSDIPNEQFF.

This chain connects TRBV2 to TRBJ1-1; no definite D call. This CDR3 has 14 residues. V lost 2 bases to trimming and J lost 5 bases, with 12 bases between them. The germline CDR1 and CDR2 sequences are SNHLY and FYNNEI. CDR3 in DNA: TGTGCCAGCAGTGAACTAGAGGCTAGGACTGAAGCTTTCTTT. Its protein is CASSELEARTEAFF.

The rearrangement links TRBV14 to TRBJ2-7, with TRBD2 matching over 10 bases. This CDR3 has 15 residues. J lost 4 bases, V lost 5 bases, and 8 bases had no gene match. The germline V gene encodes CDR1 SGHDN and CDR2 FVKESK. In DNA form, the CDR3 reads TGTGCCAGCAGCGATCTAGCGGGAGTCGGGTACGAGCAGTACTTC. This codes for CASSDLAGVGYEQYF.

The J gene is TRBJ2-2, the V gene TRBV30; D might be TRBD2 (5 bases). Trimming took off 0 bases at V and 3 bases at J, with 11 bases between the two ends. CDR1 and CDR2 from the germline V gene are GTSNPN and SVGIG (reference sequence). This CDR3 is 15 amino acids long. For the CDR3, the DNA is TGTGCCTGGAGTGTGGTACTAGGTGACACCGGGGAGCTGTTTTTT. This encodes CAWSVVLGDTGELFF. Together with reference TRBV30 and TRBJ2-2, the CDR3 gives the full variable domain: SQTIHQWPATLVQPVGSPLSLECTVEGTSNPNLYWYRQAAGRGLQLLFYSVGIGQISSEVPQNLSASRPQDRQFILSSKKLLLSDSGFYLCAWSVVLGDTGELFFGEGSRLTVL.

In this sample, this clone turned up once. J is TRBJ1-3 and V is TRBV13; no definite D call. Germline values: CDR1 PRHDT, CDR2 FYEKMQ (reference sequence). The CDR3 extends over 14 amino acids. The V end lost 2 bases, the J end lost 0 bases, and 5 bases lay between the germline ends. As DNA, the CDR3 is TGTGCCAGCAGCTTAATACACTCTGGAAACACCATATATTTT. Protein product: CASSLIHSGNTIYF.

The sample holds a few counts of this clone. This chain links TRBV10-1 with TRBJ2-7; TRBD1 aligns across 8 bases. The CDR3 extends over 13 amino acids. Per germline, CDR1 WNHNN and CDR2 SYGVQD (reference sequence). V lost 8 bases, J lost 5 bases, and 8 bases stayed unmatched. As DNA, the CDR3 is TGCGCCAGCTCTGGGCAGGGGGCCAACGAGCAGTACTTC. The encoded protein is CASSGQGANEQYF.

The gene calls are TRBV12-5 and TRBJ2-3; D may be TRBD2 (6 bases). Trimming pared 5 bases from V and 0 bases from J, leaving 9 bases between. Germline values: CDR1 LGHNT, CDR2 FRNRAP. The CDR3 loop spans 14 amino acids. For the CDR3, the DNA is TGTGCTAGTGGTGGAGGGAAGAGCACAGATACGCAGTATTTT. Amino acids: CASGGGKSTDTQYF.

The CDR3 nucleotides read TGTGCCAGCAGCCAAGGGGGCAGCCACCAGCCCCAGCATTTT. This encodes CASSQGGSHQPQHF. The chain joins TRBV7-8 to TRBJ1-5, with 7 bases matching TRBD1. This CDR3 region has 14 residues. CDR1 SGHVS and CDR2 FQNEAQ come from the germline V gene. V gave up 5 bases and J gave up 7 bases; unmatched junction bases: 8.

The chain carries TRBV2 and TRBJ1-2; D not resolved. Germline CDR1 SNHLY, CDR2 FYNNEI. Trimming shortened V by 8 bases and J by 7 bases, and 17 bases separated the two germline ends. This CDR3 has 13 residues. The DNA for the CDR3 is TGTGCCAGCTGTTTAGGTCGGGAATCTGGCTACACCTTC. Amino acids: CASCLGRESGYTF.

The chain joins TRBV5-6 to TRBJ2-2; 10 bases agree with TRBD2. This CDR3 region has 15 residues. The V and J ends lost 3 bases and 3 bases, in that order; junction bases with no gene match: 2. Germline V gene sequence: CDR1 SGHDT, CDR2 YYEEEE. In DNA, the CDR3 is TGTGCCAGCAGCTCCGGGACTAGCGACACCGGGGAGCTGTTTTTT. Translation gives CASSSGTSDTGELFF.